This TCR beta chain is from a study of T cell repertoires in cytomegalovirus infection. Findings and limits, study-wide: Across the ex vivo response, the dominant clonotypes were HLA-C-restricted CMV-specific TCR beta clonotypes.

This clonotype was observed a few times. The target antigen is unknown. The CDR3 loop spans 14 amino acids. From germline, CDR1 is SGHRS and CDR2 YFSETQ. Losses at the gene ends were 2 bases for V and 3 bases for J; bases not matched to a gene: 1. Via MiXCR, TCRdb re-called the reads, giving one row per CDR3 protein. The data hold about 240,000 distinct CDR3 sequences, with 6% to 8% observed a single time. The receptor comes from a human donor in good health (CMV status not recorded). Some clones in this sample may be carry-over from other donors' samples. The sequencing sample was made of PBMCs. The gene calls are TRBV5-1 and TRBJ2-2; 7 positions match TRBD1. The CDR3 coding sequence is TGCGCCAGCAGCTTTGGGACAGACACCGGGGAGCTGTTTTTT. It specifies CASSFGTDTGELFF.